This T cell receptor (beta chain) was observed in a study of blood T cell repertoires in COVID-19. Overall study context: Samples taken during acute and convalescent COVID-19 were collected in the United States, Italy and Spain. Sources were T cells, B-cell-depleted T cells, or PBMCs; the material itself was cDNA or gDNA.

Per the original data handling: Researchers report that nucleated cell counts were estimated from reference gene primer amplification. Assay used: immunoSEQ multiplex PCR; TCRdb lists only in-frame clones, some missing. From that table come the V and J calls and clone size; the DNA was used to work out D and trimming. The sample includes some 30,000 clones, 92% seen only once; the top ten take 2.4%. The sequencing input was peripheral blood. The source of this sequence is a man over 45 with active COVID-19.

The CDR3 DNA sequence: TGTGCCTGGAGTGGGACAGTCCAAGAGACCCAGTACTTC. This translates into CAWSGTVQETQYF. This chain connects TRBV30 to TRBJ2-5, with a weak D call TRBD1 (6 bases). Trimming took 1 base from V and 1 from J, leaving 7 bases between them. CDR1 is GTSNPN, CDR2 SVGIG, per germline (reference sequence). The CDR3 is 13 residues long.